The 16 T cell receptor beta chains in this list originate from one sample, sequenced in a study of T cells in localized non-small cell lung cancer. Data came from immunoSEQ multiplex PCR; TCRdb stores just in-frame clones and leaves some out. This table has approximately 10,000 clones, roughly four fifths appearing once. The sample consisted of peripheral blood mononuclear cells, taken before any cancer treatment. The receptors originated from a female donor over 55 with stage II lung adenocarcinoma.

In DNA form, the CDR3 reads TGTGCCAGTAGTCTCCAGGCCCCTCAGCGAGGTAACTATGGCTACACCTTC. Protein: CASSLQAPQRGNYGYTF. This chain uses TRBV19 with TRBJ1-2; D remains ambiguous. This CDR3 has 17 residues. The V gene lost 5 bases and the J gene lost 1 base, with 20 bases spanning the gap. Germline CDR1 and CDR2: LNHDA and SQIVND (reference sequence).

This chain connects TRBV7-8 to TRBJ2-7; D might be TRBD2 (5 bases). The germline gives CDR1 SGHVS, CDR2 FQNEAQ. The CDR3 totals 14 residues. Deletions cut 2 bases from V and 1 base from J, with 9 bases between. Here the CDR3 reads CASSLIRGSYEQYF. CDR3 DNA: TGTGCCAGCAGCTTAATCCGGGGATCCTACGAGCAGTACTTC. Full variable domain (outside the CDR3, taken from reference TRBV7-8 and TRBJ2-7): GAGVSQSPRYKVAKRGQDVALRCDPISGHVSLFWYQQALGQGPEFLTYFQNEAQLDKSGLPSDRFFAERPEGSVSTLKIQRTQQEDSAVYLCASSLIRGSYEQYFGPGTRLTVT.

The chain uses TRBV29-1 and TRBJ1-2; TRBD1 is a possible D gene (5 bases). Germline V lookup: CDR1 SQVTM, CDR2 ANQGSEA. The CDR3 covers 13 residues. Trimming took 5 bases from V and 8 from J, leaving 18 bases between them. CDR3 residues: CSVIGNGGLGYTF. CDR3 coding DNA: TGCAGCGTTATCGGTAATGGGGGATTAGGCTACACCTTC.

The CDR3 here is CASSSQAVWVQPQHF. The CDR3 DNA reads as TGTGCCAGTAGTAGCCAAGCGGTTTGGGTTCAGCCCCAGCATTTT. The genes are TRBV19 and TRBJ1-5; D is uncertain. The CDR3 consists of 15 residues. The germline V gene encodes CDR1 LNHDA and CDR2 SQIVND (reference sequence). The V gene lost 4 bases and the J gene lost 6 bases, with 16 bases spanning the gap.

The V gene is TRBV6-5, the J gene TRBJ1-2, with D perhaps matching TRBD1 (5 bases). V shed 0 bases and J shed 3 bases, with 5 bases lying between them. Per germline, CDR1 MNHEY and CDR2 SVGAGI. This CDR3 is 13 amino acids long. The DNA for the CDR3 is TGTGCCAGCAGTTACTCGACAGACTATGGCTACACCTTC. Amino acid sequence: CASSYSTDYGYTF.

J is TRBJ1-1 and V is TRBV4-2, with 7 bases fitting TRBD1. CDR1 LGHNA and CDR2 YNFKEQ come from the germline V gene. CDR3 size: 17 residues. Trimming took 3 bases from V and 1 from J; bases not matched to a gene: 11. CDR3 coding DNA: TGTGCCAGCAGCCACCCCTGGATGGGACAGACGAACACTGAAGCTTTCTTT. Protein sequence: CASSHPWMGQTNTEAFF.

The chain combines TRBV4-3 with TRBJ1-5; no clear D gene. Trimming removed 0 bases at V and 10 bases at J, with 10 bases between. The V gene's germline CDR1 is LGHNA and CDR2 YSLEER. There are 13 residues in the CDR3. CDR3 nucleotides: TGCGCCAGCAGCCAAGACCGCTCGTATCCCCAGCATTTT. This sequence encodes CASSQDRSYPQHF.

CDR3 bases: TGTGCCAGCACCTACACCTCGGAGACCTACGAGCAGTACTTC. It translates to CASTYTSETYEQYF. The chain links TRBV28 to TRBJ2-7; D gene uncertain. Trimming took 7 bases from V and 2 from J, leaving 15 bases between them. The CDR3 extends over 14 amino acids. CDR1 is MDHEN and CDR2 is SYDVKM in the germline V gene.

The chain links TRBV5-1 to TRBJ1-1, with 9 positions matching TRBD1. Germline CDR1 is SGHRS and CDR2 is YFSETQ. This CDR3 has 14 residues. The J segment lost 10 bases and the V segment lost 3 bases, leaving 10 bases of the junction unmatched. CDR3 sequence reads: CASSSEGQGIGAFF. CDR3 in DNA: TGCGCCAGCAGCTCTGAGGGACAGGGAATTGGAGCTTTCTTT.

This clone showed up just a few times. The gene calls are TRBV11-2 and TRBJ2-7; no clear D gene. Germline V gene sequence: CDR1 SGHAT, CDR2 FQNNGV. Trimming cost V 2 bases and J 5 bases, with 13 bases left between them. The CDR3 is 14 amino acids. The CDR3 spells CASSLWVVADEQYF. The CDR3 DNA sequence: TGTGCCAGCAGCTTATGGGTAGTTGCGGACGAGCAGTACTTC.

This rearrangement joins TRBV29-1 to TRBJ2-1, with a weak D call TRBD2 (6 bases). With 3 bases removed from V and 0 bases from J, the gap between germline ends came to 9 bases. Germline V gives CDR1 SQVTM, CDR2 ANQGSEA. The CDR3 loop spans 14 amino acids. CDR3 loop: CSVEGGSSYNEQFF. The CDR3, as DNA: TGCAGCGTTGAGGGGGGAAGCTCCTACAATGAGCAGTTCTTC.

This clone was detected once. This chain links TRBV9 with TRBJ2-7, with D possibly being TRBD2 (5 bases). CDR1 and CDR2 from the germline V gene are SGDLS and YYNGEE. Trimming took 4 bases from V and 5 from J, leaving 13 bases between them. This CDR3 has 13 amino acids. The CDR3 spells CASSPRTGNEQYF. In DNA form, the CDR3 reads TGTGCCAGCAGCCCAAGAACCGGGAACGAGCAGTACTTC.

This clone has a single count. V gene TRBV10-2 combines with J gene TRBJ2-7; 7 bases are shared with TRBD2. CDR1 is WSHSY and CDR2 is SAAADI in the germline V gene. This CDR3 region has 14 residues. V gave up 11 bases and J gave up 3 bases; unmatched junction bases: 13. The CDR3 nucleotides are TGCGCCTGCCCCCCGGGGGGAAGAGGCTACGAGCAGTACTTC. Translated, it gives CACPPGGRGYEQYF.

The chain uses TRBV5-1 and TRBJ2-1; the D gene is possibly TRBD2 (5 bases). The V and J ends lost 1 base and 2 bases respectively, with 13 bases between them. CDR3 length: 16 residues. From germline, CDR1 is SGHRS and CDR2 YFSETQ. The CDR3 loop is CASSLLAGWTYNEQFF. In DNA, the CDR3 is TGCGCCAGCAGCTTGTTGGCGGGTTGGACCTACAATGAGCAGTTCTTC.

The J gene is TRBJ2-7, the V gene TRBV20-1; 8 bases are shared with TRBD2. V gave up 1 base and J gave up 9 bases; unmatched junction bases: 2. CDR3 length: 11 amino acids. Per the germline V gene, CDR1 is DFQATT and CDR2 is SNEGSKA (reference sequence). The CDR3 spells CSARAAGGQYF. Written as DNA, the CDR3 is TGCAGTGCTAGAGCCGCGGGGGGGCAGTACTTC.

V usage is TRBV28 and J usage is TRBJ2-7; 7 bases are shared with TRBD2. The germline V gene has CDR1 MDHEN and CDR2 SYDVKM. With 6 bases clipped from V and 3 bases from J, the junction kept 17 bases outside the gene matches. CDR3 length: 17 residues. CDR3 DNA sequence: TGTGCCAGCAGACTCCGTCGGGGGAGGGGCGCTAACTACGAGCAGTACTTC. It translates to CASRLRRGRGANYEQYF.